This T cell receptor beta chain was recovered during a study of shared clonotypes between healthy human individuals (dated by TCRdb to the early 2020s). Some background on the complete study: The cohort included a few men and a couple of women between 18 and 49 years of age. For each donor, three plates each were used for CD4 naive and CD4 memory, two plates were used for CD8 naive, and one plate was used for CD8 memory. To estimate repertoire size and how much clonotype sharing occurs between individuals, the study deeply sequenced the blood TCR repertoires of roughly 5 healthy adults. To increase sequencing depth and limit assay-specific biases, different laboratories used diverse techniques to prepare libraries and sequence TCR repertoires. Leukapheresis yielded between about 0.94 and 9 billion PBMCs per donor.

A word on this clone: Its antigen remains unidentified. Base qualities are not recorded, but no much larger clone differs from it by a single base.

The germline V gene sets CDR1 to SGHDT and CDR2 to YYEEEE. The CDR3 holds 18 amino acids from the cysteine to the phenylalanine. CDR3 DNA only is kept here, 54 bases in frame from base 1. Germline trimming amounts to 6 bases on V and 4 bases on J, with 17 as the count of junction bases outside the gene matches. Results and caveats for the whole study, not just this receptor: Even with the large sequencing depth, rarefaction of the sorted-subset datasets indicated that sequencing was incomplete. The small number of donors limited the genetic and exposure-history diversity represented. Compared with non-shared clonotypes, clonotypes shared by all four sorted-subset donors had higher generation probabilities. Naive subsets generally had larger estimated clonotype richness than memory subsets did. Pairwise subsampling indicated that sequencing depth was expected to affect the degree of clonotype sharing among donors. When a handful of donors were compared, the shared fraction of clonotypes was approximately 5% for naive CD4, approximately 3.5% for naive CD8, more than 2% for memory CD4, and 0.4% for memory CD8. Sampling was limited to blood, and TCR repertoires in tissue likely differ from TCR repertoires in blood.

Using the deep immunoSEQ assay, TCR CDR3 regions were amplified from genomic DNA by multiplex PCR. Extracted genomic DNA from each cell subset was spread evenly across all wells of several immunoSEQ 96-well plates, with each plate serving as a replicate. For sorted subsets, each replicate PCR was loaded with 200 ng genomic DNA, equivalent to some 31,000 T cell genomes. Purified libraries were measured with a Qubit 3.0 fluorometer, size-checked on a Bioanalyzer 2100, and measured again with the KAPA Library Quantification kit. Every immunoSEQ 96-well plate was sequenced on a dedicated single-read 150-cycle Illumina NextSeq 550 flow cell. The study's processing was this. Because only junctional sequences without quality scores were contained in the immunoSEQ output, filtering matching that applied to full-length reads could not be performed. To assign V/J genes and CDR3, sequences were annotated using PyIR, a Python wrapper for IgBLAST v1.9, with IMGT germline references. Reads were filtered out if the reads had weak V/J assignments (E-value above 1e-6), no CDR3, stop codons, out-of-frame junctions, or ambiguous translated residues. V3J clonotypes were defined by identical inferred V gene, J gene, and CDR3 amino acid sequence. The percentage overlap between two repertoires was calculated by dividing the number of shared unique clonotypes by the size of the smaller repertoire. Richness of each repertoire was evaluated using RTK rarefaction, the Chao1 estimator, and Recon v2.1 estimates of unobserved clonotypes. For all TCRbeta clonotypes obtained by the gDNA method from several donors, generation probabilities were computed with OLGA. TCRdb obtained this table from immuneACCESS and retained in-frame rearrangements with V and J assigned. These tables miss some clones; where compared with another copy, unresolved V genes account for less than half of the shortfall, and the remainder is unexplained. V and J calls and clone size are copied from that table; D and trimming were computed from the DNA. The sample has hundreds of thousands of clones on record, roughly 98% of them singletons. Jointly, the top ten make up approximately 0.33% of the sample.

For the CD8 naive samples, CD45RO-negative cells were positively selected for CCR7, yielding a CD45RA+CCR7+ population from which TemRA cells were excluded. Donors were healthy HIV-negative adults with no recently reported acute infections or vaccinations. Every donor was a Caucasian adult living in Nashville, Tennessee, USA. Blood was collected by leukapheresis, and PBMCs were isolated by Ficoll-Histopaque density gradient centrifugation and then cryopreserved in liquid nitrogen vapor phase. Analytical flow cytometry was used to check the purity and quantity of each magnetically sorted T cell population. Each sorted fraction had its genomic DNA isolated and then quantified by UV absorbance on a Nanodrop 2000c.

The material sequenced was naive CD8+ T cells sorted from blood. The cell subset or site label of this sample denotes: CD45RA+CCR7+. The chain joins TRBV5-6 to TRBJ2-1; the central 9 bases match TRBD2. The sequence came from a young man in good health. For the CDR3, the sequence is CASIQLTRRTSDYNEQFF. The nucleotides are TGTGCCAGCATCCAACTGACCAGGAGGACTAGCGATTACAATGAGCAGTTCTTC. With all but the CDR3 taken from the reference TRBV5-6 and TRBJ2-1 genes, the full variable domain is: DAGVTQSPTHLIKTRGQQVTLRCSPKSGHDTVSWYQQALGQGPQFIFQYYEEEERQRGNFPDRFSGHQFPNYSSELNVNALLLGDSALYLCASIQLTRRTSDYNEQFFGPGTRLTVL.